Following are 27 T cell receptor beta chains from one sample sequenced in a study of shared clonotypes between healthy human individuals. Profiled with immunoSEQ multiplex PCR; TCRdb holds only in-frame clones, not every one. The repertoire includes approximately 2.4 million clones, almost 96% of them detected once, and over 0.1% sits in the top ten. The sequenced sample consisted of naive CD4+ T cells sorted from blood. As for subset: CD45RA+ positively selected. All receptors come from a man aged 18 to 35 in good health.

This sequence joins TRBV13 and TRBJ2-7, with unresolved D. V was pared by 1 base and J by 3 bases, with 7 bases between. The CDR3 is made up of 13 amino acids. Germline V CDR1 and CDR2: PRHDT, FYEKMQ (reference sequence). CDR3 region: CASSLEGSYEQYF. The CDR3 DNA sequence: TGTGCCAGCAGCTTAGAAGGCAGCTACGAGCAGTACTTC.

The gene calls are TRBV28 and TRBJ2-3; D not certain. Germline values: CDR1 MDHEN, CDR2 SYDVKM. The CDR3 is 14 amino acids. Deletions cut 2 bases from V and 0 bases from J, with 6 bases between. CDR3 amino acids: CASSLPGSTDTQYF. The DNA for the CDR3 is TGTGCCAGCAGTTTACCGGGCAGCACAGATACGCAGTATTTT.

The chain is built from TRBV7-3 and TRBJ2-7, with TRBD1 matching over 8 bases. From germline, CDR1 is SGHTA and CDR2 FQGTGA. J lost 3 bases, V lost 7 bases, and 14 bases had no gene match. The CDR3 runs to 16 residues. The CDR3 DNA is TGTGCCAGCATAGGGTTCTTGGGAGACAGGGGCTACGAGCAGTACTTC. Its protein is CASIGFLGDRGYEQYF.

This chain connects TRBV6-5 to TRBJ1-3; D remains unclear. V lost 8 bases and J 4 bases, leaving 15 bases between the germline ends. Germline V gives CDR1 MNHEY, CDR2 SVGAGI. CDR3 length equals 14 residues. CDR3 protein: CASRLAGLGNTIYF. The CDR3 DNA is TGTGCCAGCCGCCTAGCTGGGCTGGGAAACACCATATATTTT.

The genes are TRBV12-5 and TRBJ1-3, with D unclear. V lost 3 bases to trimming and J lost 2 bases, with 14 bases between them. The CDR3 is 16 residues long. Germline CDR1 is LGHNT and CDR2 is FRNRAP. The CDR3 DNA reads as TGTGCTAGTGGTTTTATTGAAAGGGTACCTGGAAACACCATATATTTT. This translates into CASGFIERVPGNTIYF. Full variable domain (missing parts from reference TRBV12-5 and TRBJ1-3): DARVTQTPRHKVTEMGQEVTMRCQPILGHNTVFWYRQTMMQGLELLAYFRNRAPLDDSGMPKDRFSAEMPDATLATLKIQPSEPRDSAVYFCASGFIERVPGNTIYFGEGSWLTVV.

This clone appeared a few times. The V call is TRBV21-1, the J call TRBJ1-5. TRBV21-1 is a pseudogene. The CDR3 has 15 amino acids. CDR3 sequence: CASSGRQYSNQPQHF. The CDR3 DNA sequence: TGTGCCAGCTCAGGGAGGCAGTATAGCAATCAGCCCCAGCATTTT.

This clone was recorded only once. With only one base between it and a far larger clone, this is likely a read error. The chain recombines TRBV11-1 with TRBJ1-2, with D possibly being TRBD1 (5 bases). Germline-derived CDR1 and CDR2 are SGHAT and FQDESV (reference sequence). The CDR3 runs 12 residues. Here the CDR3 reads CASSQGSYGHTF. DNA of the CDR3: TGTGCCAGCAGCCAGGGTTCGTATGGCCACACCTTC.

Concerning this clone itself: In the same sample, other DNA sequences code for this CDR3. This CDR3 reads CASSRDGSYEQYF. The CDR3 DNA follows: TGTGCCAGCAGTCGGGACGGATCCTACGAGCAGTACTTC. The rearrangement uses TRBV2 and TRBJ2-7, with D perhaps TRBD1 or TRBD2 (5 bases each). The V end was cut by 5 bases, the J end by 1 base, with 9 bases between. The CDR3 loop spans 13 amino acids. Germline loops: CDR1 SNHLY, CDR2 FYNNEI.

The V gene is TRBV6-5, the J gene TRBJ1-2; TRBD1 matches 9 bases. V lost 5 bases to trimming and J lost 3 bases; unmatched junction nucleotides: 7. Germline V gives CDR1 MNHEY, CDR2 SVGAGI. CDR3 length: 15 amino acids. CDR3 nucleotides: TGTGCCAGCAGTATGAGACAGGGGGGTTACTATGGCTACACCTTC. Translation: CASSMRQGGYYGYTF.

The V and J genes are TRBV27 and TRBJ2-7; D unclear. This CDR3 has 15 amino acids. V was shortened by 5 bases and J by 4 bases, with 18 bases between the two germline ends. From germline, CDR1 is MNHEY and CDR2 SMNVEV (reference sequence). In DNA, the CDR3 is TGTGCCAGCAGTCCCTATATCGGCGGAGTATACGAGCAGTACTTC. This gives the protein CASSPYIGGVYEQYF.

Details on this clone: Other DNA variants within this sample encode the same CDR3. The chain has TRBV27 and TRBJ1-1; D ambiguous. Trimming pared 0 bases from V and 0 bases from J, leaving 2 bases between. The length of the CDR3 is 13 residues. Germline V gives CDR1 MNHEY, CDR2 SMNVEV (reference sequence). CDR3 sequence: CASSLSVNTEAFF. CDR3 nucleotide sequence: TGTGCCAGCAGTTTATCAGTGAACACTGAAGCTTTCTTT.

The V call is TRBV29-1, the J call TRBJ2-7; a possible D gene is TRBD1 (6 bases). This CDR3 region has 14 residues. Germline loops: CDR1 SQVTM, CDR2 ANQGSEA. With 6 bases removed from V and 2 bases from J, the gap between germline ends came to 17 bases. CDR3 DNA sequence: TGCAGCGTCGTTGACAGGTCGAGGGCCTACGAGCAGTACTTC. It translates to CSVVDRSRAYEQYF.

V is TRBV19 and J is TRBJ2-5; the match to TRBD2 covers 7 bases. Germline assignment: CDR1 LNHDA and CDR2 SQIVND (reference sequence). The V segment lost 5 bases and the J segment 4 bases; nucleotides outside the gene matches: 10. The CDR3 has 15 amino acids. Here the CDR3 DNA reads TGTGCCAGTAGTGTCGGGAGGCAGTCCGGAGAGACCCAGTACTTC. It translates to CASSVGRQSGETQYF.

The genes are TRBV6-1 and TRBJ1-3; no definite D call. Per the germline V gene, CDR1 is MNHNS and CDR2 is SASEGT. The length of the CDR3 is 15 residues. The ends were cut back, 8 bases at V and 0 bases at J, with 14 bases in the middle. CDR3 bases: TGTGCCAGCGAGGTAGTGTTCGACTCTGGAAACACCATATATTTT. This codes for CASEVVFDSGNTIYF.

The V and J genes are TRBV20-1 and TRBJ2-1, with D hard to call. There are 10 residues in the CDR3. From germline, CDR1 is DFQATT and CDR2 SNEGSKA (reference sequence). Between the trimmed V and J ends, which lost 6 bases and 8 bases, there was a span of 8 bases. As DNA, the CDR3 is TGCAGTGCGGCTATACATGAGCAGTTCTTC. Amino acid sequence: CSAAIHEQFF.

The chain joins TRBV6-5 to TRBJ2-4, with D possibly being TRBD2 (6 bases). Germline CDR1 MNHEY, CDR2 SVGAGI. The germline V and J ends were trimmed by 0 bases and 2 bases, with 8 bases remaining between them. The CDR3 loop spans 15 amino acids. CDR3 sequence: CASSYSGGTKNIQYF. The DNA for the CDR3 is TGTGCCAGCAGTTACTCAGGAGGGACCAAAAACATTCAGTACTTC.

The rearrangement links TRBV18 to TRBJ1-2; maybe TRBD1 (6 bases). This CDR3 has 17 amino acids. The V and J ends lost 1 base and 4 bases respectively, with 19 bases between them. The germline gives CDR1 KGHSH, CDR2 LQKENI. DNA of the CDR3: TGTGCCAGCTCACCACGTCCGGTGGCACAGGGTGGCTATGGCTACACCTTC. This translates into CASSPRPVAQGGYGYTF.

The chain links TRBV7-9 to TRBJ2-3; 7 positions match TRBD1. CDR3 length: 11 amino acids. Looked up from germline, CDR1 is SEHNR and CDR2 is FQNEAQ (reference sequence). The ends lost 1 base at V and 14 bases at J; junction bases unmatched: 3. As DNA, the CDR3 is TGTGCCAGCAGCTTAGTAGGGGGCGCGTATTTT. It encodes CASSLVGGAYF.

The chain has TRBV27 and TRBJ1-6, with D hard to call. The CDR3 contains 13 residues. The V end lost 3 bases, the J end lost 11 bases, and 11 bases lay between the germline ends. The germline V gene encodes CDR1 MNHEY and CDR2 SMNVEV (reference sequence). CDR3 residues: CASSFSGKAPLHF. DNA for the CDR3: TGTGCCAGCAGTTTCTCGGGAAAGGCACCCCTCCACTTT.

V gene TRBV27 combines with J gene TRBJ1-2, with D possibly being TRBD1 (6 bases). The CDR3 has 12 amino acids. The germline CDR1 and CDR2 sequences are MNHEY and SMNVEV (reference sequence). V lost 5 bases and J lost 8, with 12 bases in between. The CDR3 DNA is TGTGCCAGCAGTGGGAGTGGGGGCGGCTACACCTTC. Translation: CASSGSGGGYTF.

CDR3 loop: CASSQEASSSVNIQYF. The CDR3 coding sequence is TGCGCCAGCAGCCAAGAGGCCAGCTCCAGTGTTAACATTCAGTACTTC. The gene calls are TRBV4-3 and TRBJ2-4; D is uncertain. The germline V gene encodes CDR1 LGHNA and CDR2 YSLEER. CDR3 length: 16 residues. V shed 0 bases and J shed 7 bases, with 16 bases lying between them.

The chain carries TRBV27 and TRBJ2-7; 10 bases are shared with TRBD2. Trimming at V came to 7 bases and at J to 5 bases, leaving 8 bases not matched to a gene. CDR1 and CDR2 (germline): MNHEY, SMNVEV (reference sequence). This CDR3 has 14 amino acids. The CDR3 sequence is CASKAGLASDEQYF. CDR3 DNA sequence: TGTGCCAGCAAGGCGGGACTAGCGAGCGACGAGCAGTACTTC.

The chain carries TRBV10-3 and TRBJ2-3; 9 nucleotides match TRBD1. CDR3 length: 16 amino acids. Trimming at V came to 5 bases and at J to 3 bases, leaving 9 bases not matched to a gene. Per germline, CDR1 ENHRY and CDR2 SYGVKD. CDR3 region: CAISQTGTGRTDTQYF. CDR3 in DNA: TGTGCCATCAGTCAAACCGGGACAGGGAGAACAGATACGCAGTATTTT.

The rearrangement uses TRBV18 and TRBJ2-1; D is perhaps TRBD2 (5 bases). With 4 bases removed from V and 10 bases from J, the gap between germline ends came to 17 bases. The CDR3 extends over 14 amino acids. The V gene's germline CDR1 is KGHSH and CDR2 LQKENI. The CDR3, as DNA: TGTGCCAGCTCACTTGGTCGGACTCCGGGGGAGCAGTTCTTC. Translation: CASSLGRTPGEQFF.

This clone appeared once. This chain links TRBV6-1 with TRBJ1-6; TRBD1 might be the D (5 bases). Germline V CDR1 and CDR2: MNHNS, SASEGT. The CDR3 runs to 15 residues. V was cut by 2 bases and J by 9 bases, with 14 bases left in between. DNA of the CDR3: TGTGCCAGCAGTGAATCTCGGGGGGTAGGTTCACCCCTCCACTTT. It yields the protein CASSESRGVGSPLHF.

This sequence joins TRBV19 and TRBJ1-2, with 8 nucleotides matching TRBD1. Germline lookup yields CDR1 LNHDA and CDR2 SQIVND (reference sequence). Germline trimming cut 4 bases from V and 4 bases from J; bases unmatched to any gene: 11. This CDR3 comprises 16 residues. The CDR3 bases are TGTGCCAGTAGTAAGGGTCGGACAGGGAAGTCCTATGGCTACACCTTC. The encoded protein is CASSKGRTGKSYGYTF.

In this sample, this clone turned up a few times. This sample also contains other DNA sequences that code for the same CDR3. V usage is TRBV7-2 and J usage is TRBJ1-5; D is unclear. Germline CDR1 and CDR2: SGHTA and FQGNSA. The CDR3 is made up of 14 amino acids. V was clipped by 1 base and J by 0 bases, with 4 bases between them. The CDR3: CASSLGASNQPQHF. The CDR3 DNA is TGTGCCAGCAGCTTAGGAGCTAGCAATCAGCCCCAGCATTTT.